Reported below is one T cell receptor beta chain. What it binds is unknown. These data belong to a study of cytomegalovirus exposure and HLA in healthy donors. The CDR3 runs to 13 residues. The V end lost 5 bases, the J end lost 7 bases, and 15 bases lay between the germline ends. Germline CDR1 is LNHDA and CDR2 is SQIVND (reference sequence). Study-wide findings and caveats: CMV serostatus was the sole immune exposure information available. A later analysis linked a missense variant in DCLRE1C to the trimming of TCR beta V and J genes. 87-base-pair reads could not separate some V segments, including TRBV6-2 and TRBV6-3.

PCR involved 60 Vbeta and 13 Jbeta primers. This table comes from immunoSEQ multiplex PCR, and its TCRdb copy is limited to in-frame clones, with some not included. This sample has about 150,000 clones, with around 70% found just once. Sequencing used PBMCs. The receptor's source is a middle-aged man in good health and CMV-seronegative. The chain employs TRBV19 and TRBJ2-7, with D perhaps matching TRBD2 (6 bases). CDR3 in DNA: TGTGCCAGTAGTCCCCGGGGTGGGGGGGAGCAGTACTTC. Protein: CASSPRGGGEQYF.